This TCR beta chain was identified during a study of shared clonotypes between healthy human individuals (dated by TCRdb to the early 2020s). Turning to the overall study: A couple of women and three men aged 18 to 49 years were included in the cohort. For each donor, CD4 naive and CD4 memory were each run on three plates, CD8 naive on two plates, and CD8 memory on one plate. Each donor's leukapheresis produced roughly between about 0.85 and 10 billion PBMCs. Blood TCR repertoires of five healthy adults were deeply sequenced to estimate repertoire size and the extent of clonotype sharing between individuals. Libraries were prepared and TCR repertoires were sequenced by different laboratories using diverse techniques, in order to increase sequencing depth and limit assay-specific biases.

Using the deep immunoSEQ assay, TCR CDR3 regions were amplified from genomic DNA by multiplex PCR. Extracted genomic DNA from each cell subset was spread evenly across all wells of several immunoSEQ 96-well plates, with each plate serving as a replicate. Each replicate PCR for sorted subsets received about 200 ng genomic DNA, equal to about 30,000 T cell genomes. The purified libraries were quantified using a Qubit 3.0 fluorometer, sized with a Bioanalyzer 2100, and then quantified again using the KAPA Library Quantification kit. A separate single-read 150-cycle Illumina NextSeq 550 flow cell was used to sequence each immunoSEQ 96-well plate. The study's processing was this. Because the immunoSEQ output held only junctional sequences and lacked quality scores, the filtering could not match the filtering applied to full-length reads. To assign V/J genes and CDR3, sequences were annotated against IMGT germline references using PyIR, a Python wrapper for IgBLAST v1.9. Reads with weak V/J assignments (E-value above 1e-6), missing CDR3, stop codons, out-of-frame junctions, or ambiguous translated residues were removed. V3J clonotypes were defined as sequences sharing an identical inferred V gene, J gene, and CDR3 amino acid sequence. Percentage overlap between repertoires was calculated by dividing the number of shared unique clonotypes by the size of the smaller repertoire. Repertoire richness was assessed with RTK rarefaction, the Chao1 estimator, and Recon v2.1 estimates of unobserved clonotypes. Generation probabilities were computed with OLGA for all TCRbeta clonotypes obtained by the gDNA method from a few donors. This is the immuneACCESS table as TCRdb keeps it, with only in-frame sequences that have V and J called. A part of the clones is gone; compared with another copy, unresolved V genes explain less than half, and the rest is unexplained. V, J and clone size were drawn from that table, and D and trimming were deduced from the DNA. The sample profile shows millions of clones; approximately 95% of them were found once. The top ten constitute 0.35% to 0.45% of the sample.

As concerns this clone: It lacks a known antigen. No qualities accompany the bases; no much larger clone lies one base away.

What the authors observed across the whole study: Higher generation probabilities were observed for clonotypes shared by all four sorted-subset donors than for non-shared clonotypes. The small number of donors limited the genetic and exposure-history diversity represented. Rarefaction of sorted-subset datasets indicated incomplete sequencing despite the large sequencing depth. Naive subsets generally had larger estimated clonotype richness than memory subsets did. Sharing across a few donors was observed for approximately 5% of naive CD4, under 4% of naive CD8, roughly 2.4% of memory CD4, and about 0.4% of memory CD8 clonotypes. Sampling was limited to blood, and TCR repertoires in tissue likely differ from TCR repertoires in blood. Pairwise subsampling led to the expectation that sequencing depth would affect the degree of clonotype sharing among donors.

The donors were healthy, HIV-negative adults who had no recently reported acute infections or vaccinations. Every donor was a Caucasian adult living in Nashville, Tennessee, USA. CD4+ T cells were enriched by magnetic negative selection; naive cells were then positively selected on CD45RA, and the negative fraction formed the memory subset. After blood collection by leukapheresis, PBMCs were isolated using Ficoll-Histopaque density gradient centrifugation and then cryopreserved in the vapor phase of liquid nitrogen. Analytical flow cytometry was used to check the purity and quantity of every magnetically sorted T cell population. Each sorted fraction had its genomic DNA isolated and then quantified by UV absorbance on a Nanodrop 2000c. The CDR3 holds 13 amino acids from the cysteine to the phenylalanine. Only CDR3 DNA is held: 39 bases, read in frame from base 1. From the germline V gene, CDR1 is MDHEN and CDR2 is SYDVKM. The V and J ends are trimmed by 5 bases and 9 bases, leaving 14 bases between them.

The V and J segments used are TRBV28 and TRBJ1-3, with the D segment identity uncertain. The sequencing sample was made of naive CD4+ T cells from PBMCs. Per the publication, the cell subset or site label means: CD45RA+ positively selected. This receptor was identified in a young man in good health. Some clones in this sample may be carry-over from other donors' samples. The CDR3 loop reads CASSPSTRGTIYF. The base sequence is TGTGCCAGCAGTCCCTCAACCCGGGGCACCATATATTTT.